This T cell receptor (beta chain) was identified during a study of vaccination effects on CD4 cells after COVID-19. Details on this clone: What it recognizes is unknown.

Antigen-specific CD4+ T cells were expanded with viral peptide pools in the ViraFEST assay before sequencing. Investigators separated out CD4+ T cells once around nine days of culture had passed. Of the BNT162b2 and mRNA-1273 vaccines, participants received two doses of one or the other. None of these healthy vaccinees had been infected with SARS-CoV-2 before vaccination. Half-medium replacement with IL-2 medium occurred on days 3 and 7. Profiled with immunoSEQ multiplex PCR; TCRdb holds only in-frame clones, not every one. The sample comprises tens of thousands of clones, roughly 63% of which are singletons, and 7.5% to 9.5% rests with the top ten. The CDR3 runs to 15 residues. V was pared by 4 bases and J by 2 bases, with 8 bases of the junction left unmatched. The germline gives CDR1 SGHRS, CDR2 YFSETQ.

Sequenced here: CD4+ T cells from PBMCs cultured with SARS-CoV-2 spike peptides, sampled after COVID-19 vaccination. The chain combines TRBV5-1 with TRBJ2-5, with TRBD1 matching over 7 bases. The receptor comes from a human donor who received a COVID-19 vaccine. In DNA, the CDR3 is TGCGCCAGCAGCCAGATCTGGACAGGACAAGAGACCCAGTACTTC. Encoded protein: CASSQIWTGQETQYF.